This T cell receptor (beta chain) was captured by sequencing in a study of cytomegalovirus exposure and HLA in healthy donors. Study in general: Unique TCRs from HLA-typed donors, 80 million to 100 million of them, were held in an early data release. The study placed about four fifths of its approximately 360 genotyped donors in the Caucasian-associated ancestry cluster. Study-level points and caveats: Clonal expansion was found to be greater in HLA-associated TCR beta chains than in equally common others in a later analysis.

The V and J ends lost 9 bases and 2 bases respectively, with 10 bases between them. The CDR3 length is 13 residues. CDR1 is ENHRY and CDR2 is SYGVKD in the germline V gene. Concerning this clone itself: Its antigen is unidentified.

It was with 60 Vbeta and 13 Jbeta primers that the PCR ran. The table came from immunoSEQ multiplex PCR; TCRdb's copy has only in-frame clones and leaves some out. The sample consists of 55,000 to 75,000 clones, less than 85% of them appearing once. The chain carries TRBV10-3 and TRBJ2-2; possibly TRBD1 for D (6 bases). The sequenced sample consisted of PBMCs. The receptor was derived from a young man in good health and CMV-seropositive. The CDR3 DNA reads TGTGCCATGCGGACAGATAACACCGGGGAGCTGTTTTTT. Its translation: CAMRTDNTGELFF.